Shown below are 6 T cell receptor beta chains from a single sample sequenced in a study of immune cell composition in non-small cell lung cancer. Measured with immunoSEQ multiplex PCR; TCRdb has only the in-frame clones, and not every one. Here the sample spans 11,000 to 15,000 clones, more than 65% being singletons. Input material: lung tumor tissue. The origin of the receptors is a human donor with non-small cell lung cancer.

The rearrangement uses TRBV13 and TRBJ2-7; 9 nucleotides match TRBD1. The CDR3 is made up of 12 amino acids. Germline CDR1 PRHDT, CDR2 FYEKMQ (reference sequence). V lost 7 bases to trimming and J lost 6 bases; unmatched junction nucleotides: 4. CDR3 coding DNA: TGTGCCAGCACCCGACAGGGGGGCGAGCAGTACTTC. Its translation: CASTRQGGEQYF.

This clone was observed a single time. The rearrangement joins TRBV28 to TRBJ2-2, with 7 bases fitting TRBD1. The junction had 9 bases not matched to a gene; V was cut back by 3 bases and J by 2 bases. This CDR3 region has 17 residues. CDR1 is MDHEN and CDR2 is SYDVKM in the germline V gene. DNA of the CDR3: TGTGCCAGCAGTTTGACAGGGAGCCGGTTTAACACCGGGGAGCTGTTTTTT. It specifies CASSLTGSRFNTGELFF.

The rearrangement uses TRBV19 and TRBJ2-3; possibly TRBD2 for D (6 bases). Germline assignment: CDR1 LNHDA and CDR2 SQIVND (reference sequence). Trimming cost V 9 bases and J 1 base, with 14 bases left between them. The CDR3 contains 14 residues. DNA of the CDR3: TGTGCCAGCAGAACGGGAGCAGGCACAGATACGCAGTATTTT. This translates into CASRTGAGTDTQYF.

The chain has TRBV7-8 and TRBJ2-5; D may be TRBD1 (5 bases). The CDR3 contains 13 residues. Germline V gene sequence: CDR1 SGHVS, CDR2 FQNEAQ. Between the trimmed V and J ends, which lost 4 bases and 2 bases, there was a span of 8 bases. The CDR3 bases are TGTGCCAGCAGCTCCGACAGACAAGAGACCCAGTACTTC. Translating gives CASSSDRQETQYF. Based on the CDR3 plus reference TRBV7-8 and TRBJ2-5, the full variable domain is GAGVSQSPRYKVAKRGQDVALRCDPISGHVSLFWYQQALGQGPEFLTYFQNEAQLDKSGLPSDRFFAERPEGSVSTLKIQRTQQEDSAVYLCASSSDRQETQYFGPGTRLLVL.

The CDR3 sequence is CASSPSRDGYTF. The CDR3 nucleotides read TGTGCCAGCAGCCCCTCCAGGGATGGCTACACCTTC. The chain employs TRBV7-8 and TRBJ1-2, with D tentatively TRBD1 (5 bases). Germline CDR1 is SGHVS and CDR2 is FQNEAQ. V lost 5 bases, J lost 6 bases, and 10 bases lay in between. CDR3 length: 12 residues.

This chain links TRBV7-9 with TRBJ1-3; D ambiguous. This CDR3 has 15 amino acids. Per the germline V gene, CDR1 is SEHNR and CDR2 is FQNEAQ (reference sequence). Trimming took 5 bases from V and 0 from J, leaving 11 bases between them. The CDR3 here is CASSQAFSSGNTIYF. CDR3 nucleotides: TGTGCCAGCAGCCAAGCTTTTAGCTCTGGAAACACCATATATTTT. The whole variable domain, remainder taken from reference TRBV7-9 and TRBJ1-3, is DTGVSQNPRHKITKRGQNVTFRCDPISEHNRLYWYRQTLGQGPEFLTYFQNEAQLEKSRLLSDRFSAERPKGSFSTLEIQRTEQGDSAMYLCASSQAFSSGNTIYFGEGSWLTVV.